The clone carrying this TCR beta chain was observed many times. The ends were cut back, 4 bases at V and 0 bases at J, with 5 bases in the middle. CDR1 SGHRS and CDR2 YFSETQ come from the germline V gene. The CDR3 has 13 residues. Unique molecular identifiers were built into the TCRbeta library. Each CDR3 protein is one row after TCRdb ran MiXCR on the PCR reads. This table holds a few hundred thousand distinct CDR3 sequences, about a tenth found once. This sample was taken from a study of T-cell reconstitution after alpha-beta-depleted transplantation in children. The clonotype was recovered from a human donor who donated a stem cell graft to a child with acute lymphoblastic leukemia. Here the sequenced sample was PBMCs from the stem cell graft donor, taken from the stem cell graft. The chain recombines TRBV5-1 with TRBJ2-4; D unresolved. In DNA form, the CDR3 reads TGCGCCAGCAGCGGGGTAGCCAAAAACATTCAGTACTTC. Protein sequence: CASSGVAKNIQYF.